This paragraph reports one T cell receptor beta chain. This sample was included in a study of blood T cell repertoires in COVID-19. Overall study: Researchers got acute and convalescent COVID-19 samples from the United States, Italy and Spain. Sources were T cells, B-cell-depleted T cells, or PBMCs; the material itself was cDNA or gDNA.

V dropped 1 base and J dropped 9 bases, with 10 bases sitting between them. The germline CDR1 and CDR2 sequences are SGHNT and YENEEA. The length of the CDR3 is 14 residues. TCRdb keeps only in-frame clones here, not all; method: immunoSEQ multiplex PCR. This table holds a few hundred thousand clones, under 90% found once. Participants, roughly 18 to 90 years old, spanned 24 US areas. Before they entered the study, exposed participants had met a COVID-19 case within 2 weeks. The sequence was collected from a woman aged 45-65 years who had been exposed to COVID-19. The chain couples TRBV11-3 to TRBJ1-6; D is undetermined. The sequenced material came from PBMCs or T cells enriched from blood (not recorded which). DNA for the CDR3: TGTGCCAGCAGCTTAGGGGGTGGGAGTTCACCCCTCCACTTT. It yields the protein CASSLGGGSSPLHF. Looking up the rest from reference TRBV11-3 and TRBJ1-6 gives the full variable domain: EAGVVQSPRYKIIEKKQPVAFWCNPISGHNTLYWYLQNLGQGPELLIRYENEEAVDDSQLPKDRFSAERLKGVDSTLKIQPAELGDSAVYLCASSLGGGSSPLHFGNGTRLTVT.